This T cell receptor (beta chain) was sequenced for a study of T cell clonality in common variable immunodeficiency. Study-level points and caveats: Common variable immunodeficiency TCR beta sequences reportedly had fewer deletions and N-nucleotide insertions.

Concerning this clone itself: Its matching antigen is unknown. The read finishes 3 residues shy of the CDR3 end, and the germline J gene is used to complete it.

This CDR3 is 15 amino acids long. CDR1 KGHSH and CDR2 LQKENI come from the germline V gene. V trimming: 6 bases; J trimming: 0 bases; junction bases outside the gene matches: 5. Data came from immunoSEQ multiplex PCR; TCRdb stores just in-frame clones and leaves some out. The sample contains tens of thousands of clones, none of them singletons. The gene calls are TRBV18 and TRBJ1-3; TRBD1 aligns across 7 bases. The receptor comes from a human donor with common variable immunodeficiency. The sample was peripheral blood mononuclear cells. CDR3 DNA (partial): TGTGCCAGCTCCCGAGACAGGGTCTCTGGAAACACC. Translating gives CASSRDRVSGNT. The complete CDR3 reads CASSRDRVSGNTIYF. Based on the CDR3 plus reference TRBV18 and TRBJ1-3, the full variable domain is NAGVMQNPRHLVRRRGQEARLRCSPMKGHSHVYWYRQLPEEGLKFMVYLQKENIIDESGMPKERFSAEFPKEGPSILRIQQVVRGDSAAYFCASSRDRVSGNTIYFGEGSWLTVV.